What follows is one T cell receptor beta chain and its context. Produced via immunoSEQ multiplex PCR; TCRdb's table is partial and in-frame only. The sample yields around 190,000 clones, roughly 89% seen once. Enrollees, 18 to 89 years old, lived in approximately 25 US areas. Grouping used clinical history reported by participants in a survey and questionnaire. The sample is drawn from a study of blood T cell repertoires in COVID-19. The sample was PBMCs or T cells enriched from blood (not recorded which). The sequence was obtained from a young man with acute COVID-19.

CDR3 sequence: CASSPSRSYEQYF. The CDR3 DNA reads TGTGCCAGCAGCCCGTCGAGGTCCTACGAGCAGTACTTC. V is TRBV3-1 (or the pseudogene TRBV3-2) and J is TRBJ2-7; no clear D. The CDR3 runs 13 residues. V was clipped by 4 bases and J by 1 base, with 8 bases between them. Germline CDR1 and CDR2: LGHDT and YNNKEL (reference sequence).